These 2 T cell receptor beta chains were all obtained from the same sample, sequenced in a study of OX40 agonist ivuxolimab in advanced cancers. Only in-frame clones appear in the TCRdb table, and some are missing; sequencing was by immunoSEQ multiplex PCR. The data contain 70,000 to 100,000 clones, 85% to 90% of them singletons. This specimen was CD4+ or CD8+ T cells sorted from blood, taken in a trial of the OX40 agonist ivuxolimab. Every receptor here comes from an adult with an advanced solid tumor such as melanoma, head and neck, liver or kidney cancer.

The rearrangement joins TRBV9 to TRBJ2-1; 8 nucleotides line up with TRBD2. CDR1 is SGDLS and CDR2 is YYNGEE in the germline V gene. The CDR3 loop spans 16 amino acids. V shed 3 bases, J shed 5 bases, and the junction held 10 bases outside the gene matches. Here the CDR3 DNA reads TGTGCCAGCAGCGCCCGAGCGGGAGCCCTAGACAATGAGCAGTTCTTC. Its protein is CASSARAGALDNEQFF.

This chain connects TRBV6-5 to TRBJ1-4; D unresolved. This CDR3 spans 15 amino acids. The V end lost 4 bases, the J end lost 7 bases, and 16 bases lay between the germline ends. CDR1 and CDR2 (germline): MNHEY, SVGAGI. CDR3 nucleotide sequence: TGTGCCAGCAGTTTTTCCCTCTCTGTGGGTGAAAAACTGTTTTTT. Translating gives CASSFSLSVGEKLFF.